The clone carrying this T cell receptor beta chain occurred once. The data derive from a study of control samples from healthy donors and cancer patients. The CDR3 runs to 13 residues. Germline V gene lookup returns CDR1 SNHLY and CDR2 FYNNEI. The V end lost 7 bases, the J end lost 3 bases, and 12 bases lay between the germline ends. Measured with immunoSEQ multiplex PCR; TCRdb has only the in-frame clones, and not every one. The table shows about 80,000 clones, with about 88% occurring only once. The origin of this receptor is a woman in her fifties or sixties in good health. Sequencing was carried out using blood. The J gene is TRBJ2-5, the V gene TRBV2; TRBD1 is a possible D gene (5 bases). The CDR3: CASNFDRKETQYF. The CDR3 DNA is TGTGCCAGCAATTTTGACAGAAAAGAGACCCAGTACTTC.